This entry concerns a single T cell receptor beta chain. What it binds is unknown. The PCR used 60 Vbeta and 13 Jbeta primers. Measured with immunoSEQ multiplex PCR; TCRdb has only the in-frame clones, and not every one. Of 130,000 or so clones listed, 6.5% to 9.5% are singletons. The entry originates in a study of cytomegalovirus exposure and HLA in healthy donors. Study-wide results and caveats: Association with HLA alleles at 0.05 false discovery rate was found for 16,951 TCR beta sequences in a later analysis.

The CDR3 is 13 residues long. Unmatched junction bases numbered 7, after V lost 5 bases and J lost 7 bases. Germline V gene sequence: CDR1 SNHLY, CDR2 FYNNEI. Sequenced input: PBMCs. This sequence joins TRBV2 and TRBJ2-7; the match to TRBD2 covers 8 bases. The TCR originated in a middle-aged man in good health and CMV-seronegative. The DNA of the CDR3 is TGTGCCAGCAGTCCCGCGGGGGGTCGAGAGCAGTACTTC. Translation: CASSPAGGREQYF.